This record covers a single T cell receptor (beta chain). A single count supports this clone. No antigen is known for it. Base qualities are not provided; no much larger clone lies one nucleotide away. To prepare the library, the immunoSEQ multiplex PCR assay was applied. The original pipeline was this. A statistical classification framework was developed to diagnose cytomegalovirus status using the catalog of TCR beta chain sequences. TCRdb retrieved this table from immuneACCESS and kept in-frame rearrangements only. Not all clones are present; in checked studies, unresolved V genes account for under half, and no reason is known for the remainder. V, J and clone size were drawn from that table, and D and trimming were deduced from the DNA. The sample includes some 100,000 clones, with approximately 86% observed a single time. The top ten clonotypes cover about 4.4% of the sample. The donors belonged to the validation cohort of over a hundred subjects, which was separate from the approximately 700-subject first cohort.

Taken from cysteine to phenylalanine, the CDR3 has 16 residues. Only CDR3 DNA remains: 48 bases, in frame from the first base. The germline V gene encodes CDR1 MNHEY and CDR2 SMNVEV (reference sequence). V loses 7 bases, J loses 0 bases, and the germline ends lie 13 bases apart. This entry belongs to a study of cytomegalovirus exposure and HLA in healthy donors (dated by TCRdb to 2015 to 2018). Context from the whole study: According to a later analysis, one platform produced both the approximately 110 validation repertoires and the 666 repertoires of the first cohort. The aim of the study was to test whether cataloging public T cell receptors could identify signatures of past pathogen exposure. In addition to the first cohort of several hundred subjects, a separate validation cohort of 130 or so different subjects was used. High-throughput TCR immunosequencing, statistical association of individual TCRs with disease status, and machine learning were combined to predict cytomegalovirus infection status. Overall results and qualifications from the work: In vitro tests confirmed that three of the cytomegalovirus-associated TCR beta chains recognize cytomegalovirus antigens. Most TCR sequences were seen in very few donors, while some public TCRs were found in many individuals. Of the cluster scores, 94% were above 0 in a later analysis, which found that TCRs clustered in the first cohort also tended to co-occur in the roughly 130 validation repertoires. The study gave a list of some 150 TCR beta chains associated with cytomegalovirus. The classifier was reported to diagnose cytomegalovirus status with high specificity and sensitivity in both the original cohort and the validation cohort. It was suggested by the authors that the approach could potentially be generalized to other disease states and immunological phenotypes. A later analysis had no HLA typing for the validation cohort, so co-occurrence there was scored across all 130 or so repertoires.

The chain couples TRBV27 to TRBJ2-6; the D gene is perhaps TRBD1, from 5 matching bases. The sequence derives from a man younger than 30 in good health and CMV-seropositive. Sequencing was performed on PBMCs. Here is the DNA: TGTGCCAGCATTACCCAGGGCCCCTCTGGGGCCAACGTCCTGACTTTC. Its protein is CASITQGPSGANVLTF.